A single sample is the source of the 24 T cell receptor beta chains below, sequenced in a study of T cells in narcolepsy. The data were produced by immunoSEQ multiplex PCR, yet TCRdb's version contains in-frame clones alone and is incomplete. The table shows about 30,000 clones, with roughly four fifths occurring only once. Sequenced: memory (CD45RA-) CD4+ T cells from blood. The origin of the receptors is a human donor in good health.

This chain links TRBV5-4 with TRBJ2-5; D is ambiguous. The ends were cut back, 4 bases at V and 4 bases at J, with 11 bases in the middle. Germline CDR1 reads SGHNT; CDR2 reads YYREEE (reference sequence). The CDR3 length is 13 residues. This chain's CDR3 is CASSLSVLETQYF. In DNA form, the CDR3 reads TGTGCCAGCAGCCTGTCGGTCCTAGAGACCCAGTACTTC.

The J gene is TRBJ2-3, the V gene TRBV30; tentative D call: TRBD2 (7 bases). Trimming pared 5 bases from V and 4 bases from J, leaving 13 bases between. The germline CDR1 and CDR2 sequences are GTSNPN and SVGIG (reference sequence). The CDR3 extends over 13 amino acids. This CDR3 is CAWGGARADTQYF. The CDR3 DNA follows: TGTGCCTGGGGGGGGGCCAGGGCAGATACGCAGTATTTT. Drawing the rest from reference TRBV30 and TRBJ2-3, the complete variable domain is SQTIHQWPATLVQPVGSPLSLECTVEGTSNPNLYWYRQAAGRGLQLLFYSVGIGQISSEVPQNLSASRPQDRQFILSSKKLLLSDSGFYLCAWGGARADTQYFGPGTRLTVL.

The chain links TRBV2 to TRBJ2-1, with D possibly being TRBD2 (5 bases). The CDR3 is 15 amino acids. Germline values: CDR1 SNHLY, CDR2 FYNNEI. V lost 0 bases and J 0 bases, leaving 6 bases between the germline ends. The CDR3 reads CASSEAGSSYNEQFF. CDR3 nucleotide sequence: TGTGCCAGCAGTGAAGCGGGGAGCTCCTACAATGAGCAGTTCTTC.

V gene TRBV11-2 combines with J gene TRBJ2-5, with D unresolved. There are 15 residues in the CDR3. Germline V CDR1 and CDR2: SGHAT, FQNNGV. V was shortened by 5 bases and J by 0 bases, with 13 bases between the two germline ends. The CDR3 bases are TGTGCCAGCAGCCCAGGCCCCTCGTACCAAGAGACCCAGTACTTC. This codes for CASSPGPSYQETQYF.

CDR3 in amino acids: CASSLVAGVNEQFF. DNA of the CDR3: TGTGCCAGCAGCTTAGTCGCAGGGGTCAATGAGCAGTTCTTC. The rearrangement uses TRBV7-9 and TRBJ2-1, with a tentative D call TRBD1 (6 bases). Trimming pared 1 base from V and 6 bases from J, leaving 10 bases between. In germline, CDR1 is SEHNR, CDR2 FQNEAQ (reference sequence). The CDR3 contains 14 residues.

The genes are TRBV5-6 and TRBJ2-5; D remains unclear. This CDR3 has 14 amino acids. The germline gives CDR1 SGHDT, CDR2 YYEEEE. V lost 2 bases and J lost 7, with 15 bases in between. The CDR3, as DNA: TGTGCCAGCAGCTTAGTGACCCATAAAGGGACCCAGTACTTC. Translating it yields CASSLVTHKGTQYF. The full variable domain, rest sourced from reference TRBV5-6 and TRBJ2-5, is DAGVTQSPTHLIKTRGQQVTLRCSPKSGHDTVSWYQQALGQGPQFIFQYYEEEERQRGNFPDRFSGHQFPNYSSELNVNALLLGDSALYLCASSLVTHKGTQYFGPGTRLLVL.

V usage is TRBV2 and J usage is TRBJ2-2; 7 bases fit TRBD1. CDR3 length: 14 residues. CDR1 and CDR2 (germline): SNHLY, FYNNEI. Unmatched junction bases numbered 7, after V lost 7 bases and J lost 5 bases. The CDR3: CASIRGKDTGELFF. DNA for the CDR3: TGTGCCAGCATCAGGGGGAAGGATACCGGGGAGCTGTTTTTT.

The rearrangement links TRBV7-2 to TRBJ2-5; 11 bases are a match to TRBD1. The tail of the sequence fits TRBJ2-7 better, so the J call may be wrong. Germline lookup yields CDR1 SGHTA and CDR2 FQGNSA. The CDR3 extends over 15 amino acids. CDR3 in DNA: TGTGCCAGCAGCTTAGGGACAGGGGGCGCCTACGAGCAGTACTTC. It is translated as CASSLGTGGAYEQYF.

The chain joins TRBV10-3 to TRBJ1-1; 7 bases line up with TRBD1. The CDR3 totals 16 residues. Germline assignment: CDR1 ENHRY and CDR2 SYGVKD. After removal of 4 bases from V and 6 bases from J, the junction contained 14 bases not matched to a gene. In DNA form, the CDR3 reads TGTGCCATCAGTGTAGGAAAAGAGGACAGGAAAGCTGAAGCTTTCTTT. Amino acid sequence: CAISVGKEDRKAEAFF.

The chain links TRBV29-1 to TRBJ2-3, with TRBD2 identical over 10 bases. The junction had 6 bases not matched to a gene; V was cut back by 4 bases and J by 2 bases. CDR1 SQVTM and CDR2 ANQGSEA come from the germline V gene. This CDR3 has 15 residues. The CDR3 nucleotides are TGCAGCGTTGCTAGGACTAGCGGATTCACAGATACGCAGTATTTT. This encodes CSVARTSGFTDTQYF.

This sequence joins TRBV18 and TRBJ1-6; D is unresolved. V lost 4 bases to trimming and J lost 5 bases, with 15 bases between them. CDR1 is KGHSH, CDR2 LQKENI, per germline. This CDR3 comprises 16 residues. As DNA, the CDR3 is TGTGCCAGCTCACTATATAGAGCACAGAATAATTCACCCCTCCACTTT. Its translation is CASSLYRAQNNSPLHF.

As for this clone: Its ends do not fully match the called genes, so a read error is possible. The sample has other DNA sequences that encode this CDR3 too. The V gene is TRBV7-9, the J gene TRBJ1-1, with D possibly TRBD1 on 6 matching bases. The germline V gene has CDR1 SEHNR and CDR2 FQNEAQ (reference sequence). There are 11 residues in the CDR3. The CDR3 loop is CASQGYSEAFF. The DNA for the CDR3 is TGTGCCAGCCAGGGGTACTCTGAAGCCTTCTTT.

The chain combines TRBV7-2 with TRBJ2-5; D is undetermined. There are 12 residues in the CDR3. V was pared by 0 bases and J by 4 bases, with 3 bases between. Germline CDR1 is SGHTA and CDR2 is FQGNSA. The DNA for the CDR3 is TGTGCCAGCAGCTTAGCAGGAGAGACCCAGTACTTC. Translating gives CASSLAGETQYF.

The rearrangement links TRBV7-2 to TRBJ1-2; D might be TRBD1 (5 bases). This CDR3 contains 12 residues. The germline V gene encodes CDR1 SGHTA and CDR2 FQGNSA. V was pared by 3 bases and J by 4 bases, with 6 bases between. CDR3 bases: TGTGCCAGCAGCTTCGACAGCTATGGCTACACCTTC. It encodes CASSFDSYGYTF. Full variable domain (missing parts from reference TRBV7-2 and TRBJ1-2): GAGVSQSPSNKVTEKGKDVELRCDPISGHTALYWYRQSLGQGLEFLIYFQGNSAPDKSGLPSDRFSAERTGGSVSTLTIQRTQQEDSAVYLCASSFDSYGYTFGSGTRLTVV.

This chain's CDR3 is CASSSDGVKNIQYF. The CDR3 DNA sequence: TGCGCCAGCAGTTCCGACGGAGTCAAAAACATTCAGTACTTC. The genes are TRBV5-1 and TRBJ2-4, with D unclear. Germline V lookup: CDR1 SGHRS, CDR2 YFSETQ. The CDR3 extends over 14 amino acids. Trimming removed 5 bases at V and 3 bases at J, with 12 bases between.

The V gene is TRBV7-2, the J gene TRBJ2-1; perhaps TRBD1 as D (5 bases). The germline V gene has CDR1 SGHTA and CDR2 FQGNSA. With 2 bases removed from V and 7 bases from J, the gap between germline ends came to 15 bases. The CDR3 covers 15 residues. The CDR3 coding sequence is TGTGCCAGCAGCTTAAGGCAGGGCGGTGGGAATGAGCAGTTCTTC. Encoded protein: CASSLRQGGGNEQFF.

J is TRBJ2-5 and V is TRBV7-2; either TRBD1 or TRBD2 may fit D (6 bases each). CDR1 is SGHTA, CDR2 FQGNSA, per germline. The CDR3 consists of 15 residues. V was shortened by 1 base and J by 3 bases, with 12 bases between the two germline ends. The CDR3 reads CASSLDLGGEETQYF. CDR3 coding DNA: TGTGCCAGCAGCTTAGATTTGGGGGGCGAAGAGACCCAGTACTTC.

The V gene is TRBV11-2, the J gene TRBJ2-5; 10 bases are shared with TRBD1. Looked up from germline, CDR1 is SGHAT and CDR2 is FQNNGV. The CDR3 has 15 residues. The junction had 6 bases not matched to a gene; V was cut back by 3 bases and J by 5 bases. DNA of the CDR3: TGTGCCAGCAGCTTGGGACAGGGGAGCGGCGAGACCCAGTACTTC. Its translation: CASSLGQGSGETQYF.

The chain links TRBV29-1 to TRBJ2-6, with D unclear. Germline CDR1 reads SQVTM; CDR2 reads ANQGSEA. The ends were cut back, 4 bases at V and 0 bases at J, with 16 bases in the middle. This CDR3 has 17 residues. The CDR3: CSVGHYDRHSGANVLTF. CDR3 nucleotides: TGCAGCGTTGGACACTATGATCGGCACTCTGGGGCCAACGTCCTGACTTTC.

This chain links TRBV6-5 with TRBJ1-1; D not certain. Trimming took 0 bases from V and 10 from J, leaving 21 bases between them. This CDR3 is built from 16 residues. The germline V gene has CDR1 MNHEY and CDR2 SVGAGI. CDR3 DNA: TGTGCCAGCAGTTACTCTCTGAGACGGAAATCAGAGGGAGCTTTCTTT. Its translation: CASSYSLRRKSEGAFF.

V is TRBV23-1 and J is TRBJ1-4; D is uncertain. TRBV23-1 is reported as an ORF; its role is uncertain. V lost 0 bases and J 8 bases, leaving 16 bases between the germline ends. The CDR3 consists of 16 residues. CDR3 sequence reads: CASSQSPDSRREKLFF. The CDR3 bases are TGCGCCAGCAGTCAATCCCCCGACTCGAGGAGGGAAAAACTGTTTTTT.

This chain uses TRBV5-1 with TRBJ2-1, with TRBD1 as a possible D gene (5 bases). Trimming took off 0 bases at V and 7 bases at J, with 11 bases between the two ends. Germline lookup yields CDR1 SGHRS and CDR2 YFSETQ. This CDR3 has 14 residues. CDR3 amino acids: CASSLDGAMNEQFF. The CDR3 DNA reads as TGCGCCAGCAGCTTGGATGGGGCTATGAATGAGCAGTTCTTC.

The V gene is TRBV4-3, the J gene TRBJ2-5, with D perhaps matching TRBD1 (6 bases). Germline values: CDR1 LGHNA, CDR2 YSLEER. V lost 0 bases to trimming and J lost 4 bases, with 15 bases between them. CDR3 length: 16 residues. The CDR3 bases are TGCGCCAGCAGCCAAGATGGGGGCTGGGGCGGAGAGACCCAGTACTTC. It specifies CASSQDGGWGGETQYF.

The rearrangement links TRBV11-2 to TRBJ2-5; D unclear. Looked up from germline, CDR1 is SGHAT and CDR2 is FQNNGV. The CDR3 runs 13 residues. V was trimmed by 1 base and J by 5 bases, leaving 8 bases between them. The CDR3 bases are TGTGCCAGCAGCTTAGGGGCTTGGGAGACCCAGTACTTC. Translation: CASSLGAWETQYF. Full variable domain (outside the CDR3, taken from reference TRBV11-2 and TRBJ2-5): EAGVAQSPRYKIIEKRQSVAFWCNPISGHATLYWYQQILGQGPKLLIQFQNNGVVDDSQLPKDRFSAERLKGVDSTLKIQPAKLEDSAVYLCASSLGAWETQYFGPGTRLLVL.